Included here is one TCR beta chain sequence, with context. This CDR3 is also generated by other DNA sequences in the sample. This sample is drawn from a study of cytomegalovirus exposure and HLA in healthy donors. PCR amplification relied on 60 Vbeta primers (plus 13 Jbeta primers). Using immunoSEQ multiplex PCR, the repertoire was profiled, and TCRdb retains in-frame clones only, with some absent. The sample holds over 100,000 clones, 63% seen once. The V and J ends lost 2 bases and 2 bases, in that order; junction bases with no gene match: 3. The CDR3 sequence is 14 residues long. The germline V gene encodes CDR1 KGHSH and CDR2 LQKENI.

The V and J genes are TRBV18 and TRBJ2-7; 7 bases align to TRBD1. The receptor comes from a man between 40 and 49 years old in good health and CMV-seropositive. The sample was PBMCs. This CDR3 is CASSPRQGTYEQYF. The CDR3 bases are TGTGCCAGCTCACCAAGACAGGGAACCTACGAGCAGTACTTC.